This T cell receptor (beta chain) was identified during a study of blood T cell repertoires in COVID-19. Assay: immunoSEQ multiplex PCR; the TCRdb copy retains only in-frame clones and omits some. Of 210,000 or so clones listed, about 91% are singletons. Germline V gene sequence: CDR1 SEHNR, CDR2 FQNEAQ (reference sequence). This CDR3 spans 16 amino acids. V was clipped by 5 bases and J by 4 bases; unmatched bases: 10. The specimen sequenced was peripheral blood. The V gene is TRBV7-9, the J gene TRBJ2-3, with 9 bases matching TRBD2. The TCR comes from a woman in her thirties or forties with acute or convalescent COVID-19. The CDR3, as DNA: TGTGCCAGCAGCCTAACTCAGCGGGGGGCACCAGATACGCAGTATTTT. Translated: CASSLTQRGAPDTQYF.